The rows below give T cell receptor beta chains drawn from one sample of a study of cytomegalovirus exposure and HLA in healthy donors. Libraries were prepared by immunoSEQ multiplex PCR; TCRdb keeps only in-frame clonotypes and omits some of them. The sample consists of tens of thousands of clones, roughly 80% of them appearing once. The sequencing sample was made of PBMCs. The origin of the receptors is a man aged 35 to 55 in good health and CMV-seronegative. The CDR3 runs from the conserved cysteine through the conserved F or W. A D gene is named only where the DNA matches it firmly. The size of a clone is reported for some rows only, either as once, few or many, or as a class for expanded clones.

size	J	V	D	DNA	CDR3
NA	TRBJ1-2	TRBV6-5	TRBD1	TGTGCCAGCAGTTCTCCGGGACAGGGGGCTAAAGGCTACACCTTC	CASSSPGQGAKGYTF
NA	TRBJ1-2	TRBV19	NA	TGTGCCAGTGGACACAGGGTAGGCTATGGCTACACCTTC	CASGHRVGYGYTF
NA	TRBJ2-7	TRBV5-1	TRBD1	TGCGCCAGCAGCTTGGAGGGACAGCCTGCCTACGAGCAGTACTTC	CASSLEGQPAYEQYF
NA	TRBJ1-4	TRBV9	TRBD1	TGTGCCAGCAGCGTAGGATGGACAGGTCAAAATGAAAAACTGTTTTTT	CASSVGWTGQNEKLFF
NA	TRBJ1-1	TRBV13	NA	TGTGCCAGCAGCTTAATTGCAGGCGAAGCTTTCTTT	CASSLIAGEAFF
NA	TRBJ2-1	TRBV25-1	NA	TGTGCCAGCAGCAGATATTACAATGAGCAGTTCTTC	CASSRYYNEQFF
NA	TRBJ1-3	TRBV14	NA	TGTGCCAGCAGCCAAGATTTAGTAAGCTCTGGAAACACCATATATTTT	CASSQDLVSSGNTIYF
NA	TRBJ1-5	TRBV6-5	NA	TGTGCCAGCAGTCCGCTGACATCTAGCAATCAGCCCCAGCATTTT	CASSPLTSSNQPQHF
NA	TRBJ1-1	TRBV19	NA	TGTGCCACCGACCGCGGGGACACTGAAGCTTTCTTT	CATDRGDTEAFF
NA	TRBJ2-4	TRBV6-4	TRBD2	TGTGCCAGCAGTAGGACGCGGGGGGACATTCAGTACTTC	CASSRTRGDIQYF
NA	TRBJ1-2	TRBV6-5	NA	TGTGCCAGCAGTCAGACCCAGGGGCTTGGCTACACCTTC	CASSQTQGLGYTF
NA	TRBJ2-2	TRBV18	TRBD1	TGTGCCAGCTCACCGTCGGACAGGGGGACCGGGGAGCTGTTTTTT	CASSPSDRGTGELFF
NA	TRBJ2-1	TRBV5-1	NA	TGCGCCAGCAGCTTGAGTCTTCACCGCGGCAATGAGCAGTTCTTC	CASSLSLHRGNEQFF
NA	TRBJ2-1	TRBV6-1	TRBD2	TGTGCCAGCAGTAAAGGGACTAGTCAGCACAATGAGCAGTTCTTC	CASSKGTSQHNEQFF
NA	TRBJ2-5	TRBV15	TRBD1	TGTGCCACCAGCAGAGATGAAACAGGGGGCGCCGAGACCCAGTACTTC	CATSRDETGGAETQYF
NA	TRBJ2-3	TRBV5-5	NA	TGTGCCAGCAGCTTGGGCGGCACAGATACGCAGTATTTT	CASSLGGTDTQYF
NA	TRBJ1-5	TRBV2	NA	TGTGCCAGCAGCCAACAGGGTCTAGGTCAGCCCCAGCATTTT	CASSQQGLGQPQHF
NA	TRBJ2-1	TRBV5-4	TRBD2	TGTGCCAGCAGCTTGGAGGAGGGGAGGGCCCGCAACAATGAGCAGTTCTTC	CASSLEEGRARNNEQFF
NA	TRBJ2-5	TRBV19	TRBD2	TGTGCCAGTAGTTCTCCGACTAGCGGGATAGGGGAGACCCAGTACTTC	CASSSPTSGIGETQYF
NA	TRBJ1-2	TRBV6-5	NA	TGTGCCAGCAACGACGGGGAGGGGTTGGGCTACACCTTC	CASNDGEGLGYTF
NA	TRBJ2-3	TRBV11-3	NA	TGTGCCAGCAGCTCCCGGGGTAGCGGAGGCACAGATACGCAGTATTTT	CASSSRGSGGTDTQYF
once	TRBJ2-1	TRBV10-3	TRBD2	TGTGCCATCACTCCGGGACTAGCGGGAGGCAATGGAAATGAGCAGTTCTTC	CAITPGLAGGNGNEQFF
NA	TRBJ1-2	TRBV28	TRBD1	TGTGCCAGCAGTTTATGGGTCGTGGGGGGCCCAGAGTCAGGGGGCTATGGCTACACCTTC	CASSLWVVGGPESGGYGYTF
NA	TRBJ1-1	TRBV28	NA	TGTGCCAGCAGTTCCTTAACAGGGAGCACTGAAGCTTTCTTT	CASSSLTGSTEAFF
NA	TRBJ2-5	TRBV5-8	NA	TGTGCCAGCAGCAGAGGTCGGGGGGCGGTCCAAGAGACCCAGTACTTC	CASSRGRGAVQETQYF
few	TRBJ1-3	TRBV6-5	TRBD1	TGTGCCAGCAGTTACTCCGACAGGGTTCACACCATATATTTT	CASSYSDRVHTIYF
NA	TRBJ2-5	TRBV7-2	TRBD2	TGTGCCAGCAGCTCCGGGGGGTTCGGTAGCGGCGCGGGGGCCCAGTACTTC	CASSSGGFGSGAGAQYF
NA	TRBJ2-1	TRBV11-3	NA	TGTGCCAGCAGCTTAGTGGGGACTTCCAACAACAATGAGCAGTTCTTC	CASSLVGTSNNNEQFF
NA	TRBJ2-4	TRBV6-6	NA	TGTGCCAGCAGTCCTTTTGCGGGCGAAAACATTCAGTACTTC	CASSPFAGENIQYF
NA	TRBJ1-1	TRBV6-5	TRBD1	TGTGCCAGCAGCTCACCAGGGGGGACGAACACTGAAGCTTTCTTT	CASSSPGGTNTEAFF
NA	TRBJ1-1	TRBV5-6	NA	TGTGCCAGCAGCTCGACCGGACAGATGAACACTGAAGCTTTCTTT	CASSSTGQMNTEAFF
NA	TRBJ2-7	TRBV7-9	NA	TGTGCCAGCAGCTTAGTTTCGGGCGAGCAGTACTTC	CASSLVSGEQYF
NA	TRBJ2-2	TRBV28	NA	TGTGCCAGCAGCCATGACACCGGGGAGCTGTTTTTT	CASSHDTGELFF
NA	TRBJ1-5	TRBV18	NA	TGTGCCAGCTCACCAGGCCCCAATCAGCCCCAGCATTTT	CASSPGPNQPQHF
NA	TRBJ1-2	TRBV21-1	NA	TGTGCCAGCAGCAAAGTCCCCAGCGGGGCAGTCTATGGCTACACCTTC	CASSKVPSGAVYGYTF
NA	TRBJ2-7	TRBV14	NA	TGTGCCAGCAGCCAAGTAAGACCCGGCGGGGAGCAGTACTTC	CASSQVRPGGEQYF
NA	TRBJ1-2	TRBV5-1	NA	TGCGCCAGCAGCCCCCAATTATCCGGGGGCTACACCTTC	CASSPQLSGGYTF
NA	TRBJ2-7	TRBV4-1	NA	TGCGCCAGCAGCCAAGAGTCGGTAAACTACGAGCAGTACTTC	CASSQESVNYEQYF
NA	TRBJ2-1	TRBV28	TRBD2	TGTGCCAGCAGTTACGCTAGCGGGTACAATGAGCAGTTCTTC	CASSYASGYNEQFF
NA	TRBJ2-7	TRBV9	NA	TGTGCCAGCAGCGTAGGGGCTGTCCCCTACGAGCAGTACTTC	CASSVGAVPYEQYF
NA	TRBJ2-7	TRBV10-3	TRBD2	TGTGCCATCAGGAACACTAGCGGATCCTACGAGCAGTACTTC	CAIRNTSGSYEQYF
few	TRBJ1-1	TRBV6-5	TRBD1	TGTGCCAGCAGGATGGACAGGGTGACTGAAGCTTTCTTT	CASRMDRVTEAFF
few	TRBJ2-5	TRBV30	NA	TGTGCCTGGAACCCGGGGAGAGAGACCCAGTACTTC	CAWNPGRETQYF
once	TRBJ1-5	TRBV6-6	TRBD1	TGTGCCAGCAGTCCCAGGGGGCATCCCAATCAGCCCCAGCATTTT	CASSPRGHPNQPQHF
NA	TRBJ2-7	TRBV6-1	NA	TGTGCCAGTACCGCTGCGGACTCGTCCTACGAGCAGTACTTC	CASTAADSSYEQYF
NA	TRBJ2-1	TRBV7-8	TRBD2	TGTGCCAGCAGCTTAGGGGGACTAGCAGGGTACAATGAGCAGTTCTTC	CASSLGGLAGYNEQFF
NA	TRBJ2-2	TRBV25-1	NA	TGTGCCAGCAGTGAAGGGCCGAACACCGGGGAGCTGTTTTTT	CASSEGPNTGELFF
NA	TRBJ1-4	TRBV7-9	NA	TGTGCCAGCAGCTTAGTATCCGGGTTAACGGAAAAACTGTTTTTT	CASSLVSGLTEKLFF
once	TRBJ2-5	TRBV7-2	NA	TGTGCCAGCAGCTCGTCGGACAGCGGTAGCGAGACCCAGTACTTC	CASSSSDSGSETQYF
once	TRBJ2-2	TRBV28	TRBD2	TGTGCCAGCAGTCTCCCCCCTAGCGGGGGCACCGGGGAGCTGTTTTTT	CASSLPPSGGTGELFF
NA	TRBJ1-1	TRBV7-3	NA	TGTGCCAGCAGCTCGGCGACAGGCTCGAACACTGAAGCTTTCTTT	CASSSATGSNTEAFF
NA	TRBJ2-3	TRBV4-3	NA	TGCGCCAGCAGCCAAGGGGGGCGGACTACGCAGTATTTT	CASSQGGRTTQYF
NA	TRBJ2-1	TRBV10-3	NA	TGTGCCATCAGACAGTACAATGAGCAGTTCTTC	CAIRQYNEQFF
NA	TRBJ1-2	TRBV6-6	NA	TGTGCCAGCAGTTACTCTCGGGACACCCTAACCTATGGCTACACCTTC	CASSYSRDTLTYGYTF
NA	TRBJ1-1	TRBV7-2	NA	TGTGCCAGCAGTCCCGGCGGGGGAACTGAAGCTTTCTTT	CASSPGGGTEAFF